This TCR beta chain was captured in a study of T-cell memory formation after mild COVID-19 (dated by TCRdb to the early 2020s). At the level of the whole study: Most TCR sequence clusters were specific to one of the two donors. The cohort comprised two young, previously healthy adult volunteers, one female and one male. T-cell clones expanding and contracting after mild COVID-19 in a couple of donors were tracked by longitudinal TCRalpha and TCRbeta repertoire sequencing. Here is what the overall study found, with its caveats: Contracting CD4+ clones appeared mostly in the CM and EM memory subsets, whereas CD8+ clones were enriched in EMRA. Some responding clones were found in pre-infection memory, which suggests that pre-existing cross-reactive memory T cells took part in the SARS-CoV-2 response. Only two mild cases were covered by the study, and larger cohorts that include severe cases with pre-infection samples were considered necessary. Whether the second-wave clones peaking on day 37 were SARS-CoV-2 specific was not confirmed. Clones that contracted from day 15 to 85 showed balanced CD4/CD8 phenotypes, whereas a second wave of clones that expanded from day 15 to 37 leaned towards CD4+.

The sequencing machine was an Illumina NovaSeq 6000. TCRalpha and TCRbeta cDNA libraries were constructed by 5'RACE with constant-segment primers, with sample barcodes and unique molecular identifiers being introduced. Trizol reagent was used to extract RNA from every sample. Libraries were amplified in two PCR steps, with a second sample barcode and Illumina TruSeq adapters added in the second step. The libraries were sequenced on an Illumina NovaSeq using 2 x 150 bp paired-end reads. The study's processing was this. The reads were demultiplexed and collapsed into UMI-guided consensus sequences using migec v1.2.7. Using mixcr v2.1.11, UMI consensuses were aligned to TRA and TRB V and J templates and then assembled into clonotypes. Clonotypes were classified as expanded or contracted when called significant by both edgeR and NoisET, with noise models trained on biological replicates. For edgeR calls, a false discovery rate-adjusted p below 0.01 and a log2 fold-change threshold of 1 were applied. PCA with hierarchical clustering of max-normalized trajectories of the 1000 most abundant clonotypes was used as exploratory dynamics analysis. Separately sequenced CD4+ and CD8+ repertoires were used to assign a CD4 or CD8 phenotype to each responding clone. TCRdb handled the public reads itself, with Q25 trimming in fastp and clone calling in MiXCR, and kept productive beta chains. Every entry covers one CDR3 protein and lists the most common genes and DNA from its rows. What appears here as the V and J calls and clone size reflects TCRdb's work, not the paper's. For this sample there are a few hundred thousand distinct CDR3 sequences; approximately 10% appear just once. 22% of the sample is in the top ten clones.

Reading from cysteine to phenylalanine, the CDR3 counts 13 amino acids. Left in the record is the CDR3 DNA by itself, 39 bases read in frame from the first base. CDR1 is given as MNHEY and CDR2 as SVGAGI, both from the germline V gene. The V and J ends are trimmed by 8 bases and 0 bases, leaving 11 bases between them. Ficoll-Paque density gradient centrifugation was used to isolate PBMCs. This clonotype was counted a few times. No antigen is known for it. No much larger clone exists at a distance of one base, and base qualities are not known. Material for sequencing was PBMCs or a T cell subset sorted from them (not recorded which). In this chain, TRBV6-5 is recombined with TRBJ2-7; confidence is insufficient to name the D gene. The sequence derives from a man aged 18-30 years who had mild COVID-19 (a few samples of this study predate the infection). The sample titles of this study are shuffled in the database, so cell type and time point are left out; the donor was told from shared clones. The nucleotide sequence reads TGTGCCAGCGGATACCCGAGCTCCTACGAGCAGTACTTC. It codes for CASGYPSSYEQYF.